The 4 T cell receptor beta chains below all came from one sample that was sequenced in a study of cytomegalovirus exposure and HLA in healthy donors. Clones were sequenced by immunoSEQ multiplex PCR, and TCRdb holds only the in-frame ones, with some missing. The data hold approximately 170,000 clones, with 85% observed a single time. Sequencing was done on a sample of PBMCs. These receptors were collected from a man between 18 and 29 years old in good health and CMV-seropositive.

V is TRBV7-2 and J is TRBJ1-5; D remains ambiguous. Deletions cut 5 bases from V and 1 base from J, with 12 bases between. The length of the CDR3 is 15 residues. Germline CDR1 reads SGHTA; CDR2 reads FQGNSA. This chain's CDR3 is CASSQRAGSNQPQHF. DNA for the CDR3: TGTGCCAGCAGCCAGAGGGCCGGCAGCAATCAGCCCCAGCATTTT.

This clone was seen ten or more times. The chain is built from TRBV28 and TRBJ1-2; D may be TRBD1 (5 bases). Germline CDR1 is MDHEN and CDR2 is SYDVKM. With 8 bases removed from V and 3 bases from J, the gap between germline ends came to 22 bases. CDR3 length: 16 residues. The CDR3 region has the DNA TGTGCCAGCGGTCAGTTGGGGGGGGGAGAGGACTATGGCTACACCTTC. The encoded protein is CASGQLGGGEDYGYTF.

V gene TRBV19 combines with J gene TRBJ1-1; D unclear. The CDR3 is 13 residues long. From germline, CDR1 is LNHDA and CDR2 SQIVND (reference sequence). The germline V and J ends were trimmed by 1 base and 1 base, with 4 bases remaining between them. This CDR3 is CASSIAENTEAFF. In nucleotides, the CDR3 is TGTGCCAGTAGTATAGCAGAGAACACTGAAGCTTTCTTT.

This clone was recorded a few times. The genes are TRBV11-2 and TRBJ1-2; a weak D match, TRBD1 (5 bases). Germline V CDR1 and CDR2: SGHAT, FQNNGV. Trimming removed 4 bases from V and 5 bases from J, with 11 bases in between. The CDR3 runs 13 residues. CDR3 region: CASSSQGWYGYTF. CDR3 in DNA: TGTGCCAGCAGCTCCCAGGGTTGGTATGGCTACACCTTC.